This TCR beta chain comes out of a study of identical twins. Findings and caveats of the study: In zero-insertion analyses, partial confounding could arise from invariant MAIT and iNKT cells.

As regards this clonotype: Its antigen is as yet unknown.

Germline V CDR1 and CDR2: SGHVS, FNYEAQ. Trimming shortened V by 5 bases and J by 8 bases, and 21 bases separated the two germline ends. This CDR3 spans 15 amino acids. MiXCR, run by TCRdb on the 5' RACE reads, gives a single entry per CDR3 protein. Among 750,000 to 950,000 distinct CDR3 sequences listed, about 12% were seen once. These records were also assigned to another study, of yellow fever vaccine responses in identical twins.

This clonotype originated in a woman aged 18-35 years in good health. The sequenced material came from PBMCs. This chain connects TRBV7-6 to TRBJ1-2; D is uncertain. This CDR3 reads CASSRVTGSRDGYTF. The CDR3 coding sequence is TGTGCCAGCAGCCGCGTGACGGGGAGTCGTGACGGCTACACCTTC.